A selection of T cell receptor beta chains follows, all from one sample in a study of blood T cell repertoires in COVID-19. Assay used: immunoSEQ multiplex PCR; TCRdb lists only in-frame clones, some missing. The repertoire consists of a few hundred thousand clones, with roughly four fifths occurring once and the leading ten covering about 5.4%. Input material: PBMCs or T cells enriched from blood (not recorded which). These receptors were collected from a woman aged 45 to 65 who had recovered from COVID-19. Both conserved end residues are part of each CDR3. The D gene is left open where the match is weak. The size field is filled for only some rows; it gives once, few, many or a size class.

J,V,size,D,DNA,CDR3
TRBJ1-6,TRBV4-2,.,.,TGTGCCAGCAGCCGAGATCGGAACAGGGTAAGCGGACATCCTAATTCACCCCTCCACTTT,CASSRDRNRVSGHPNSPLHF
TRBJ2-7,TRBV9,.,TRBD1,TGTGCCAGCAGCGGTGGGACAGCCAACTCCTACGAGCAGTACTTC,CASSGGTANSYEQYF
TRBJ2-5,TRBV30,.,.,TGTGCCTGGAAGGGACTCAATTTGACCCAGTACTTC,CAWKGLNLTQYF
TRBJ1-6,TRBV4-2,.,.,TGTGCCAGCAGCCAAGATCGGTCTAATTCACCCCTCCACTTT,CASSQDRSNSPLHF
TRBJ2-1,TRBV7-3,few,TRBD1,TGTGCCAGCAGCCCTGGGACAGCAGCCCTCAATGAGCAGTTCTTC,CASSPGTAALNEQFF
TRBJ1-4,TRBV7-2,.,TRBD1,TGTGCCAGCAGCTTAGGAGGGTTCGGGACAGCTAATGAAAAACTGTTTTTT,CASSLGGFGTANEKLFF
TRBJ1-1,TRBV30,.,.,TGTGCCTGGAGTGCCCTGAGGGGGAGGGGCCGGGTGGGATTGGTGAACACTGAAGCTTTCTTT,CAWSALRGRGRVGLVNTEAFF
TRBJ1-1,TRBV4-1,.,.,TGCGCCAGCAGCCCTGTCGAGGGGGTGAACACTGAAGCTTTCTTT,CASSPVEGVNTEAFF
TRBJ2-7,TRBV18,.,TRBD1,TGTGCCAGCTCACCACGGGGACAGGGGACCTACGAGCAGTACTTC,CASSPRGQGTYEQYF
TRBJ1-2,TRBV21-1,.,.,TGTGCCAGCAGCATAGTCTATGGCTACACCTTC,CASSIVYGYTF
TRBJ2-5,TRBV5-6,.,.,TGTGCCAGCAGCTCTCTTTTTCGAGAAGAGACCCAGTACTTC,CASSSLFREETQYF
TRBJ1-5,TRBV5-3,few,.,TGTGCCAGAAGCTGCGACCGGGATCTACCAAATCAGCCCCAGCATTTT,CARSCDRDLPNQPQHF
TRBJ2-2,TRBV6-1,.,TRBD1,TGTGCCAGCAGTGAATGGGGACAGGGGGCGAACACCGGGGAGCTGTTTTTT,CASSEWGQGANTGELFF
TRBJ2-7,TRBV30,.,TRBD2,TGTGCCTGGAGACTAGCGGGGGCCTACGAGCAGTACTTC,CAWRLAGAYEQYF
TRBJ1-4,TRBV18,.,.,TGTGCCAGCTCACCACGCGAACAGGAAAAACTGTTTTTT,CASSPREQEKLFF
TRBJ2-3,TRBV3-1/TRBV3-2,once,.,TGTGCCAGCAGCCAATCTGCGGGATTTAGCACAGATACGCAGTATTTT,CASSQSAGFSTDTQYF
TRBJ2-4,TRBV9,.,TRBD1,TGTGCCAGCAGCGGAGATACGACAGGGCCCCAAGACATTCAGTACTTC,CASSGDTTGPQDIQYF
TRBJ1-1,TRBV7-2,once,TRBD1,TGTGCCAGCAGCCCACGAAACAGGGGGGGTAACACTGAAGCTTTCTTT,CASSPRNRGGNTEAFF
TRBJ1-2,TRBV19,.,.,TGTGCCAGTAGTGCTACCTCAGTAGCCACCTATGGCTACACCTTC,CASSATSVATYGYTF
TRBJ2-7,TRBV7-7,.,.,TGTGCCAGCAGCAGAGGGATGGGGGGGCAATACGAGCAGTACTTC,CASSRGMGGQYEQYF
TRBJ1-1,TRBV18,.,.,TGTGCCAGCTCACCACCGGCAGGCACTGAAGCTTTCTTT,CASSPPAGTEAFF
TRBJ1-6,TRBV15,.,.,TGTGCCACCAGCAGAGACCTCAATTCACCCCTCCACTTT,CATSRDLNSPLHF
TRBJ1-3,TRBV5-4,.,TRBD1,TGTGCCAGCAGCCCCCAAGGACAGGGATCCCTCCCAGGAGGAAACACCATATATTTT,CASSPQGQGSLPGGNTIYF
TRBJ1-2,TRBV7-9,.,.,TGTGCCAGCAGCCCCTACGCGAGGTCGGGAGATGGCTACACCTTC,CASSPYARSGDGYTF
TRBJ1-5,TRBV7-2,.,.,TGTGCCAGCAGCTTAGGTGTTCCAAATAGCAATCAGCCCCAGCATTTT,CASSLGVPNSNQPQHF
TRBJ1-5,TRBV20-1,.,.,TGCAGTGCTAGTCCCGACTCGGGGGGTCAGCCCCAGCATTTT,CSASPDSGGQPQHF
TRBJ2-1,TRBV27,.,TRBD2,TGTGCCAGCAGTTTCATTTTGGGTCGGGGGACTAGCGGGAAGAATGAGCAGTTCTTC,CASSFILGRGTSGKNEQFF
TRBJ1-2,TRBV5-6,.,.,TGTGCCAGCAGTTTACCGGGACATAACCCTACCTATGGCTACACCTTC,CASSLPGHNPTYGYTF
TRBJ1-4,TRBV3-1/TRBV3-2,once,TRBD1,TGTGCCAGCAGCCAAGTTTGGGGACAGGGTAATGAAAAACTGTTTTTT,CASSQVWGQGNEKLFF
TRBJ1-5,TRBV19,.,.,TGTGCCAGTAGTATTGAGTCCTTTGCGTCGGGGCCCCAGCATTTT,CASSIESFASGPQHF
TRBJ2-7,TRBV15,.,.,TGTGCCACCAGCAGAGATAGGGGGGGCGAGCAGTACTTC,CATSRDRGGEQYF
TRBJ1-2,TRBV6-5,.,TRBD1,TGTGCCAGCAGGTCACCGGGACAGGGAATCAATGGCTACACCTTC,CASRSPGQGINGYTF
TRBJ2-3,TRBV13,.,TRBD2,TGTGCCAGCAGCAAAACACTAGCGACTAGCACAGATACGCAGTATTTT,CASSKTLATSTDTQYF
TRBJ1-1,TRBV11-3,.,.,TGCGCCAGCAGCTTAAACAGGGACACTGAAGCTTTCTTT,CASSLNRDTEAFF
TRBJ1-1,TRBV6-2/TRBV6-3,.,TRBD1,TGTGCCAGCAGTAAACCCCGACAGGGGGCGCGGGAAGCTTTCTTT,CASSKPRQGAREAFF
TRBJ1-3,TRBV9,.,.,TGTGCCAGCAGCTCACCGCGGGGCGGTGGAAACACCATATATTTT,CASSSPRGGGNTIYF
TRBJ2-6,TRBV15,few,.,TGTGCCACCAGCGCTGCCAGCTCTGGGGCCAACGTCCTGACTTTC,CATSAASSGANVLTF
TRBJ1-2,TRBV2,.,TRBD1,TGTGCCAGCAGTAGACAGGGGGGGAACTATGGCTACACCTTC,CASSRQGGNYGYTF
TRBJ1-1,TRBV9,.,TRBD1,TGTGCCAGCAGCGCCGCGACAGGGACGTTTGGGATGAACACTGAAGCTTTCTTT,CASSAATGTFGMNTEAFF
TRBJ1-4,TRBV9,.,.,TGTGCCAGCAGCGTAGGCCAGGCAACTAATGAAAAACTGTTTTTT,CASSVGQATNEKLFF
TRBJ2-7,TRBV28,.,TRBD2,TGTGCCAGCAGCCATAAGGGACTACCATACGAGCAGTACTTC,CASSHKGLPYEQYF
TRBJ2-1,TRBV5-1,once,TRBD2,TGCGCCAGCAGCCCTGCGGGGGACCCCTACAATGAGCAGTTCTTC,CASSPAGDPYNEQFF
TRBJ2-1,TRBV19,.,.,TGTGCCAGCAAACCGACAGGTAACTCCTACAATGAGCAGTTCTTC,CASKPTGNSYNEQFF
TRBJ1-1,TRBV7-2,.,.,TGTGCCAGCAGCTCCGACGTACAGTGGAACACTGAAGCTTTCTTT,CASSSDVQWNTEAFF
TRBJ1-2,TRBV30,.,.,TGTGCCTGGAGGCTGCTAGGGGGAAGGAGTGGCTACACCTTC,CAWRLLGGRSGYTF
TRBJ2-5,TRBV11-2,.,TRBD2,TGTGCCAGCAACCCCCGCCTAGCGGGACGAGAGACCCAGTACTTC,CASNPRLAGRETQYF